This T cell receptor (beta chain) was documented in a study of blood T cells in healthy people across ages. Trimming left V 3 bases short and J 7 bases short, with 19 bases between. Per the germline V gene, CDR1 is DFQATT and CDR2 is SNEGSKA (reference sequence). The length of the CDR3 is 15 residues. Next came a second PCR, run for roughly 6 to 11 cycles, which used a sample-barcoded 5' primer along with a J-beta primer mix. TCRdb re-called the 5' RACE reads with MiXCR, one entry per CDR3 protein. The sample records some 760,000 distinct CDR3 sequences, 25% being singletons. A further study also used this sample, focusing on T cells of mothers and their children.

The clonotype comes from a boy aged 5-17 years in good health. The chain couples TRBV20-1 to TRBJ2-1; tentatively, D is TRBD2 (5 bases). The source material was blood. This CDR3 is CSASGPSPSANEQFF. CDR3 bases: TGCAGTGCTAGCGGGCCTAGCCCCTCTGCGAATGAGCAGTTCTTC.